The 3 T cell receptor beta chains listed next were all sequenced from one sample in a study of blood T cell repertoires in COVID-19. Repertoires were generated with immunoSEQ multiplex PCR, while TCRdb's copy carries only in-frame clones and drops some. The sample lists 250,000 to 300,000 clones, roughly 85% seen once, with 4.5% to 5.5% in the top ten. Sequenced: peripheral blood. These TCRs come from a man between 50 and 59 years old with active or convalescent COVID-19.

The V call is TRBV30, the J call TRBJ2-3; 11 bases are shared with TRBD2. The V gene's germline CDR1 is GTSNPN and CDR2 SVGIG (reference sequence). This CDR3 spans 14 amino acids. The ends lost 5 bases at V and 1 base at J; junction bases unmatched: 2. The CDR3, as DNA: TGTGCCTGGTTAGCGGGAGGGCGCACAGATACGCAGTATTTT. Its protein product is CAWLAGGRTDTQYF.

This clone was recorded only once. The chain links TRBV18 to TRBJ1-2; D not certain. The germline CDR1 and CDR2 sequences are KGHSH and LQKENI. This CDR3 comprises 13 residues. Trimming took 3 bases from V and 4 from J, leaving 9 bases between them. CDR3 DNA sequence: TGTGCCAGCTCACCGCGGGAGGGCTATGGCTACACCTTC. This translates into CASSPREGYGYTF.

Sample share makes this clone medium-sized. This chain's CDR3 is CASSPHQGNQPQHF. The CDR3 DNA reads as TGTGCCAGCAGTCCACACCAGGGCAATCAGCCCCAGCATTTT. The rearrangement uses TRBV28 and TRBJ1-5, with D hard to call. The CDR3 runs 14 residues. Between the trimmed V and J ends, which lost 5 bases and 2 bases, there was a span of 10 bases. Germline CDR1 is MDHEN and CDR2 is SYDVKM. The whole variable domain, remainder taken from reference TRBV28 and TRBJ1-5, is DVKVTQSSRYLVKRTGEKVFLECVQDMDHENMFWYRQDPGLGLRLIYFSYDVKMKEKGDIPEGYSVSREKKERFSLILESASTNQTSMYLCASSPHQGNQPQHFGDGTRLSIL.